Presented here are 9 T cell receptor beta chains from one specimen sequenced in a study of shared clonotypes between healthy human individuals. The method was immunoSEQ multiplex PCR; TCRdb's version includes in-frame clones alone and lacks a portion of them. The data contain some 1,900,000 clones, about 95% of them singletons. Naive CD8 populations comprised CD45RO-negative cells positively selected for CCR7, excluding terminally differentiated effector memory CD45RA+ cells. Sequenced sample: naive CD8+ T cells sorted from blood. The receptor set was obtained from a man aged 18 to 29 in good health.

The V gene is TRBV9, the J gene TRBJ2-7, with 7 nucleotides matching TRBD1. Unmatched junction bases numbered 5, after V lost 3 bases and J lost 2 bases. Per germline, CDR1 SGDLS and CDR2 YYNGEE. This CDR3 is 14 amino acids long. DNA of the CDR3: TGTGCCAGCAGCGAGGCCGACAGGGCCTACGAGCAGTACTTC. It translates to CASSEADRAYEQYF.

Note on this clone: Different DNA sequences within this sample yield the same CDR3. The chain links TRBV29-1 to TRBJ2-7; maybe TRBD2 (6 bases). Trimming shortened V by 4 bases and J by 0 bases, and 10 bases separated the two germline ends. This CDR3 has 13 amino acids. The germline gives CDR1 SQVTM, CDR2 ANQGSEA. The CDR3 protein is CSVGSGASYEQYF. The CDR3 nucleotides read TGCAGCGTTGGCTCGGGAGCCTCCTACGAGCAGTACTTC.

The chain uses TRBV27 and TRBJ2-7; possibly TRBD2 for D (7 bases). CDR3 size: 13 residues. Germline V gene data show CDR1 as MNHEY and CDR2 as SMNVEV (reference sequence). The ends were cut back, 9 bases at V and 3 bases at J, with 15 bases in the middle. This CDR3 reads CASAGAIDYEQYF. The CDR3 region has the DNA TGTGCCAGTGCGGGGGCCATCGACTACGAGCAGTACTTC.

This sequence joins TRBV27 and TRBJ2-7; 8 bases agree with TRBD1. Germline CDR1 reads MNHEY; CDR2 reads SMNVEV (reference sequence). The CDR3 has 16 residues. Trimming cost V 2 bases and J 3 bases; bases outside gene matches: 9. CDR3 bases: TGTGCCAGCAGTTTAGGACAGGGATGGGGGGACTACGAGCAGTACTTC. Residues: CASSLGQGWGDYEQYF.

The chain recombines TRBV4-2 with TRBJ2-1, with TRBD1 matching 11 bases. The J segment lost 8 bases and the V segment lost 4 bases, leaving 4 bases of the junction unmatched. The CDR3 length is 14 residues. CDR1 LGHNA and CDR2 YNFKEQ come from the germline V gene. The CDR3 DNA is TGTGCCAGCAGCCCGGGGACAGGGGGGCATGAGCAGTTCTTC. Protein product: CASSPGTGGHEQFF.

The CDR3 coding sequence is TGCGCCAGCAGCCAAGATATGGAGACAGGTGAAGCTTTCTTT. Residues: CASSQDMETGEAFF. The chain combines TRBV4-3 with TRBJ1-1, with D possibly being TRBD1 (6 bases). The germline V and J ends were trimmed by 0 bases and 7 bases, with 12 bases remaining between them. CDR1 LGHNA and CDR2 YSLEER come from the germline V gene. This CDR3 is built from 14 residues.

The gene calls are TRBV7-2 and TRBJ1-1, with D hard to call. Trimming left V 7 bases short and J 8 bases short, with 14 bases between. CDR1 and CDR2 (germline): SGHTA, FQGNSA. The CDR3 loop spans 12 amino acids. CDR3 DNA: TGTGCCAGCACCCCCGGGCTGACCGAAGCTTTCTTT. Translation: CASTPGLTEAFF.

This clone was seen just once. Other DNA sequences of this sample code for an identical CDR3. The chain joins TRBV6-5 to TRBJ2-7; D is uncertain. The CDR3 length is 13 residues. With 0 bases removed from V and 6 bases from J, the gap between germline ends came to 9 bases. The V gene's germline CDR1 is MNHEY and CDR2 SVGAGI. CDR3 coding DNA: TGTGCCAGCAGTTACTCAGGTAGCCTCGAGCAGTACTTC. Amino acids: CASSYSGSLEQYF.

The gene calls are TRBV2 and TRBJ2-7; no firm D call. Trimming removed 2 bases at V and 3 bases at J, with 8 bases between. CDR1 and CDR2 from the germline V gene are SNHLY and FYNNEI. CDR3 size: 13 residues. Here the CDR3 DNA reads TGTGCCAGCAGTGAAAATGCAGACTACGAGCAGTACTTC. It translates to CASSENADYEQYF.